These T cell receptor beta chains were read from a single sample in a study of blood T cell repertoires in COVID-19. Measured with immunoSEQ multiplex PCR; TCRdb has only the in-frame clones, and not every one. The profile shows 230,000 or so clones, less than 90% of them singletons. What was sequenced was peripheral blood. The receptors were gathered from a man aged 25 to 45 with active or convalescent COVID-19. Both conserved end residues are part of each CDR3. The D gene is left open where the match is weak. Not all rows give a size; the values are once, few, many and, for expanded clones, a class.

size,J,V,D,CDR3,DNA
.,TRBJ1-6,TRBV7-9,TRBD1,CASSPGQGDGSPLHF,TGTGCCAGCAGCCCGGGACAGGGGGATGGTTCACCCCTCCACTTT
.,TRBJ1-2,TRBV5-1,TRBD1,CASSWGQAVAGYGYTF,TGCGCCAGCAGCTGGGGACAGGCAGTAGCGGGCTATGGCTACACCTTC
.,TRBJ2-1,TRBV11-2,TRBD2,CASSLAGGGHNEQFF,TGTGCCAGCAGCTTAGCGGGAGGGGGGCACAATGAGCAGTTCTTC
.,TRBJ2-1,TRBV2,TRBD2,CASRPGTSGRRHNEQFF,TGTGCCAGCAGACCCGGGACTAGCGGGAGAAGGCACAATGAGCAGTTCTTC
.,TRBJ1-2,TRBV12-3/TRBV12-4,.,CASSPGVLYGYTF,TGTGCCAGCAGTCCAGGGGTACTCTATGGCTACACCTTC
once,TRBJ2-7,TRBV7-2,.,CASSKQRNYEQYF,TGTGCCAGCAGCAAACAGAGAAACTACGAGCAGTACTTC
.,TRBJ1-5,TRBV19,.,CASTAGNVNQPQHF,TGTGCCAGTACCGCCGGTAATGTCAATCAGCCCCAGCATTTT
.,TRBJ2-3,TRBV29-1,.,CSVGVRGTSDTQYF,TGCAGCGTTGGGGTAAGGGGGACCTCAGATACGCAGTATTTT
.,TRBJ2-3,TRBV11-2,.,CASSLGVSADTQYF,TGTGCCAGCAGCTTAGGTGTCTCGGCAGATACGCAGTATTTT
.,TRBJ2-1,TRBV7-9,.,CASSLTGIKNNEQFF,TGTGCCAGCAGCTTAACGGGAATAAAAAACAATGAGCAGTTCTTC
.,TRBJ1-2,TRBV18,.,CASSPGTPRYGYTF,TGTGCCAGCTCGCCCGGGACACCCCGCTATGGCTACACCTTC
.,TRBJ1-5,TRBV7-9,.,CASSPRVSNQPQHF,TGTGCCAGCAGTCCCAGGGTGAGCAATCAGCCCCAGCATTTT
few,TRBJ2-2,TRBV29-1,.,CSVANRVNTGELFF,TGCAGCGTTGCGAACAGGGTAAACACCGGGGAGCTGTTTTTT
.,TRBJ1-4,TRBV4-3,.,CASSQASGWFNEKLFF,TGCGCCAGCAGCCAAGCGTCGGGGTGGTTCAATGAAAAACTGTTTTTT
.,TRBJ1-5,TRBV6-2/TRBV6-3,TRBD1,CASSYSKGQGLQPQHF,TGTGCCAGCAGTTACTCTAAAGGACAGGGGCTCCAGCCCCAGCATTTT
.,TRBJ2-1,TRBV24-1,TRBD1,CATSENTGVRYNEQFF,TGTGCCACCAGTGAGAATACAGGGGTCCGCTACAATGAGCAGTTCTTC
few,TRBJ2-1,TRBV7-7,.,CASSPTEKSDNEQFF,TGTGCCAGCAGCCCCACAGAGAAGTCCGACAATGAGCAGTTCTTC
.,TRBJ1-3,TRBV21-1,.,CASSKALRGSAVGNTIYF,TGTGCCAGCAGCAAAGCGCTCCGGGGATCGGCGGTCGGAAACACCATATATTTT
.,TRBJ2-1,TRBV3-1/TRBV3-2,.,CASSRAENEQFF,TGTGCCAGCAGCCGTGCAGAAAATGAGCAGTTCTTC
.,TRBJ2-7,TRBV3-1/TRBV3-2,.,CASSQASEQYF,TGTGCCAGCAGCCAAGCATCCGAGCAGTACTTC
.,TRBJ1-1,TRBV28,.,CASSSTQGNTEAFF,TGTGCCAGCAGTTCGACGCAGGGGAACACTGAAGCTTTCTTT
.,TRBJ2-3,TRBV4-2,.,CASSLGLRTDTQYF,TGTGCCAGCAGCCTGGGACTTCGCACAGATACGCAGTATTTT
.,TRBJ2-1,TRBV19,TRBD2,CASSIELAGGPTGEQFF,TGTGCCAGTAGTATAGAACTAGCGGGAGGGCCGACGGGGGAGCAGTTCTTC
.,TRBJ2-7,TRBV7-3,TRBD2,CASSKTGTSVFYEQYF,TGTGCCAGCAGCAAAACCGGGACTAGCGTTTTCTACGAGCAGTACTTC
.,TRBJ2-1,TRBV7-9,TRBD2,CASSLLPQKRGSYNEQFF,TGTGCCAGCAGCTTATTGCCCCAAAAGCGGGGCTCCTACAATGAGCAGTTCTTC
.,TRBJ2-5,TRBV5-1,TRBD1,CASSPRDSGETQYF,TGCGCCAGCAGCCCCCGGGACAGCGGAGAGACCCAGTACTTC
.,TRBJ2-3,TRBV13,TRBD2,CASSLDRGLAVNTQYF,TGTGCCAGCAGCTTAGATAGGGGACTAGCAGTGAATACGCAGTATTTT
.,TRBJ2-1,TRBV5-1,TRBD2,CASSARLAGGPHEQFF,TGCGCCAGCAGCGCAAGACTAGCGGGGGGGCCACATGAGCAGTTCTTC
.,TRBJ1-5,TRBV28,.,CASSFAGVQPQHF,TGTGCCAGCAGTTTTGCAGGGGTCCAGCCCCAGCATTTT
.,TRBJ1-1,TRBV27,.,CASTSVWNTEAFF,TGTGCCAGCACTTCGGTTTGGAACACTGAAGCTTTCTTT
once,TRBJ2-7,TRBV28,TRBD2,CASSFASASGKFYEQYF,TGTGCCAGCAGTTTTGCTTCCGCTAGCGGAAAATTCTACGAGCAGTACTTC
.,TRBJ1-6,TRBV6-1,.,CASSEEPVWRYNSPLHF,TGTGCCAGCAGTGAAGAACCTGTCTGGCGGTATAATTCACCCCTCCACTTT
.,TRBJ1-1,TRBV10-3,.,CAISRGPSMEAEAFF,TGTGCCATCAGTAGAGGACCTAGTATGGAGGCTGAAGCTTTCTTT
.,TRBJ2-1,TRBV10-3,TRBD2,CAISDPASGKNNEQFF,TGTGCCATCAGTGATCCGGCTAGCGGCAAGAACAATGAGCAGTTCTTC
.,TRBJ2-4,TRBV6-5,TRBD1,CASNGDRGLGNIQYF,TGTGCCAGCAACGGGGACAGGGGGCTGGGAAACATTCAGTACTTC
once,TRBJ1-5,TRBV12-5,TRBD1,CASGSEDRGDQPQHF,TGTGCTAGTGGTTCGGAGGACAGGGGGGATCAGCCCCAGCATTTT